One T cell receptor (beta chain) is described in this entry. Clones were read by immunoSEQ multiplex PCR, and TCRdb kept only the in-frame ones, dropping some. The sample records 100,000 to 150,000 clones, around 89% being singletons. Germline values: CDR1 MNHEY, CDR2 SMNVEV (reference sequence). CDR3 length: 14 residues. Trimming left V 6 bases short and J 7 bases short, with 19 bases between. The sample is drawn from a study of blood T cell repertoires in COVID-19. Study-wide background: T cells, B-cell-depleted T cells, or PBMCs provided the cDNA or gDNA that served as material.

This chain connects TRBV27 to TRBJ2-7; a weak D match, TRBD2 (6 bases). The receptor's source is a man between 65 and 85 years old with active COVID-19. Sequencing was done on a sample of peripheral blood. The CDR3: CASSPWEEMGEQYF. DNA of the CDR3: TGTGCCAGCAGCCCTTGGGAGGAGATGGGAGAGCAGTACTTC.